This entry concerns a single T cell receptor (beta chain). Clones were read by immunoSEQ multiplex PCR, and TCRdb kept only the in-frame ones, dropping some. The sample consists of tens of thousands of clones, around nine tenths of them appearing once. There are 15 residues in the CDR3. Germline CDR1 reads KGHSH; CDR2 reads LQKENI. V was clipped by 3 bases and J by 4 bases, with 13 bases between them. These data belong to a study of T cell changes during pregnancy in multiple sclerosis. The sample here was CD4+ T cells from peripheral blood mononuclear cells, taken in the second trimester of pregnancy. This chain links TRBV18 with TRBJ1-5; the D gene is possibly TRBD1 (6 bases). The receptor was derived from a female donor in good health, enrolled as a control in a pregnancy study. As DNA, the CDR3 is TGTGCCAGCTCACCTGAAGGGGGGGATAATCAGCCCCAGCATTTT. Its translation: CASSPEGGDNQPQHF.